Listed here are 17 T cell receptor beta chains from one sample, sequenced in a study of cytomegalovirus exposure and HLA in healthy donors. Primers: 60 Vbeta forward and 13 Jbeta reverse. Sequencing used immunoSEQ multiplex PCR; TCRdb keeps in-frame clones, though not all of them. Listed are under 200,000 clones; approximately 6.4% falls within the top ten. Specimen: PBMCs. These receptors all stem from a man younger than 45 in good health and CMV-seronegative.

V usage is TRBV11-3 and J usage is TRBJ2-1; 7 bases match TRBD2. Germline CDR1 reads SGHNT; CDR2 reads YENEEA. Unmatched junction bases numbered 4, after V lost 1 base and J lost 7 bases. This CDR3 region has 14 residues. DNA for the CDR3: TGTGCCAGCAGCTTAGGGGGGAGGGAAAATGAGCAGTTCTTC. As protein: CASSLGGRENEQFF.

The V gene is TRBV7-2, the J gene TRBJ2-7, with a tentative D call TRBD1 (6 bases). Germline-derived CDR1 and CDR2 are SGHTA and FQGNSA. CDR3 length: 15 residues. Between the trimmed V and J ends, which lost 5 bases and 2 bases, there was a span of 16 bases. The CDR3 nucleotides read TGTGCCAGCAGCAACGACAGGAGAAAGCCCTACGAGCAGTACTTC. This translates into CASSNDRRKPYEQYF.

On this clone: Its ends do not fully match the called genes, so a read error is possible. The V and J genes are TRBV27 and TRBJ1-4; 7 positions match TRBD1. CDR1 is MNHEY and CDR2 is SMNVEV in the germline V gene (reference sequence). The CDR3 extends over 14 amino acids. The CDR3 region has the DNA TGTGCCGGCAGGTCAGGGGGAACGGGTGAAAAACTGTTTTTT. It specifies CAGRSGGTGEKLFF.

The V gene is TRBV9, the J gene TRBJ1-4; TRBD1 agrees at 7 bases. The CDR3 loop spans 16 amino acids. The trim removed 0 bases at V and 5 bases at J, leaving 7 bases unmatched. CDR1 is SGDLS and CDR2 is YYNGEE in the germline V gene. CDR3 region: CASSVDRQGANEKLFF. The CDR3 DNA reads TGTGCCAGCAGCGTAGACCGACAGGGAGCAAATGAAAAACTGTTTTTT.

DNA for the CDR3: TGCGCCAGCAGCTTGGGGCCAGGGGAACCCTACGAGCAGTACTTC. This gives the protein CASSLGPGEPYEQYF. This chain uses TRBV5-1 with TRBJ2-7; D is perhaps TRBD1 (6 bases). This CDR3 contains 15 residues. CDR1 and CDR2 (germline): SGHRS, YFSETQ. Trimming took off 0 bases at V and 2 bases at J, with 12 bases between the two ends.

The rearrangement uses TRBV29-1 and TRBJ2-1, with TRBD2 matching 10 bases. This CDR3 contains 14 residues. CDR1 and CDR2 (germline): SQVTM, ANQGSEA. Trimming took 5 bases from V and 2 from J; bases not matched to a gene: 3. The CDR3 protein is CSVSTSGTYNEQFF. Here the CDR3 DNA reads TGCAGCGTTTCAACTAGCGGGACCTACAATGAGCAGTTCTTC.

The rearrangement joins TRBV11-3 to TRBJ1-2; unclear D gene. Germline values: CDR1 SGHNT, CDR2 YENEEA. With 3 bases removed from V and 2 bases from J, the gap between germline ends came to 13 bases. The CDR3 contains 15 residues. The CDR3 DNA reads TGTGCCAGCAGCTTCTCCCCAGGCAGGAACTATGGCTACACCTTC. This gives the protein CASSFSPGRNYGYTF.

The rearrangement uses TRBV6-5 and TRBJ1-4, with 9 bases aligning to TRBD1. This CDR3 has 15 amino acids. V was clipped by 6 bases and J by 7 bases; unmatched bases: 9. Germline loops: CDR1 MNHEY, CDR2 SVGAGI. CDR3 sequence: CASSVWGQGTEKLFF. The CDR3 DNA is TGTGCCAGCAGCGTTTGGGGACAGGGTACTGAAAAACTGTTTTTT.

The gene calls are TRBV7-6 and TRBJ1-4, with D uncertain. CDR3 length equals 16 residues. CDR1 SGHVS and CDR2 FNYEAQ come from the germline V gene. The germline V and J ends were trimmed by 1 base and 5 bases, with 14 bases remaining between them. The CDR3 loop is CASSLEALGSNEKLFF. In DNA form, the CDR3 reads TGTGCCAGCAGCTTAGAGGCATTGGGGAGCAATGAAAAACTGTTTTTT. Variable domain in full (rest from reference TRBV7-6 and TRBJ1-4): GAGVSQSPRYKVTKRGQDVALRCDPISGHVSLYWYRQALGQGPEFLTYFNYEAQQDKSGLPNDRFSAERPEGSISTLTIQRTEQRDSAMYRCASSLEALGSNEKLFFGSGTQLSVL.

V usage is TRBV5-1 and J usage is TRBJ2-5, with 9 bases fitting TRBD1. Germline V CDR1 and CDR2: SGHRS, YFSETQ. The CDR3 loop spans 15 amino acids. V gave up 5 bases and J gave up 5 bases; unmatched junction bases: 10. The CDR3 coding sequence is TGCGCCAGCAGTTTTGGGACAGGGATTACCGAGACCCAGTACTTC. It specifies CASSFGTGITETQYF.

The chain combines TRBV9 with TRBJ1-2; possibly TRBD1 for D (5 bases). The germline V gene has CDR1 SGDLS and CDR2 YYNGEE. Trimming removed 3 bases at V and 0 bases at J, with 15 bases between. CDR3 size: 16 residues. The CDR3 DNA sequence: TGTGCCAGCAGCGCCGGTCAGGGAACCACTAACTATGGCTACACCTTC. Amino acid sequence: CASSAGQGTTNYGYTF.

The V call is TRBV5-3, the J call TRBJ2-1; weak D call: TRBD2 (5 bases). TRBV5-3 is reported as an ORF; its role is uncertain. The V and J ends lost 1 base and 6 bases respectively, with 8 bases between them. There are 13 residues in the CDR3. CDR3 bases: TGTGCCAGAAGCTTGCTAGCATCCAATGAGCAGTTCTTC. Encoded protein: CARSLLASNEQFF.

Of note for this clone: Distinct nucleotide sequences in the sample also encode this CDR3. This chain uses TRBV7-9 with TRBJ2-3, with D uncertain. Germline CDR1 and CDR2: SEHNR and FQNEAQ (reference sequence). V was cut by 2 bases and J by 1 base, with 4 bases left in between. This CDR3 is built from 13 residues. The CDR3 protein is CASSLQGTDTQYF. The CDR3 region has the DNA TGTGCCAGCAGCTTACAGGGCACAGATACGCAGTATTTT.

The gene calls are TRBV4-2 and TRBJ2-7; 10 nucleotides agree with TRBD2. The CDR3 extends over 16 amino acids. Germline V gene data show CDR1 as LGHNA and CDR2 as YNFKEQ. Germline trimming cut 4 bases from V and 2 bases from J; bases unmatched to any gene: 8. CDR3 loop: CASSPVDLAGAYEQYF. In nucleotides, the CDR3 is TGTGCCAGCAGCCCGGTCGACCTAGCGGGGGCCTACGAGCAGTACTTC.

The V and J genes are TRBV28 and TRBJ2-2; no clear D gene. Germline V lookup: CDR1 MDHEN, CDR2 SYDVKM. V shed 6 bases and J shed 3 bases, with 11 bases lying between them. The CDR3 spans 14 residues. The chain's CDR3 is CASRKFADTGELFF. The CDR3 DNA follows: TGTGCCAGCAGGAAGTTTGCGGACACCGGGGAGCTGTTTTTT.

This sequence joins TRBV5-1 and TRBJ2-3; 7 bases align to TRBD2. Per the germline V gene, CDR1 is SGHRS and CDR2 is YFSETQ. The CDR3 is made up of 15 amino acids. Trimming removed 0 bases from V and 3 bases from J; junction bases left unmatched: 4. The CDR3 protein is CASSLGNGRTDTQYF. CDR3 nucleotides: TGCGCCAGCAGCTTGGGAAACGGGAGGACAGATACGCAGTATTTT.

The gene calls are TRBV5-4 and TRBJ2-5; D possibly corresponds to TRBD1 (6 bases). This CDR3 spans 15 amino acids. Trimming cost V 4 bases and J 3 bases, with 16 bases left between them. Germline CDR1 and CDR2: SGHNT and YYREEE (reference sequence). The CDR3 DNA sequence: TGTGCCAGCAGCGTTCCGACAGGCCTTAAAGAGACCCAGTACTTC. Protein product: CASSVPTGLKETQYF.